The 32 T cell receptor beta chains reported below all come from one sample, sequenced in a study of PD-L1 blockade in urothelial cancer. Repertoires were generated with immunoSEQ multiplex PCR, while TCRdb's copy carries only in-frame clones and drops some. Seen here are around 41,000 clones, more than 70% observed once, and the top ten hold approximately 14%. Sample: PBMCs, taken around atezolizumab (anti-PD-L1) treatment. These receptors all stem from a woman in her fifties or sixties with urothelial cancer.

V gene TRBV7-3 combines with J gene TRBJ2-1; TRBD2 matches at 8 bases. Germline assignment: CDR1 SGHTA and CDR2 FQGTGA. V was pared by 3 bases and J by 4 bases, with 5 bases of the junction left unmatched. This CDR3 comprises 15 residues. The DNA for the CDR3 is TGTGCCAGCAGCTTTGGCGGCGGGGGGTACAATGAGCAGTTCTTC. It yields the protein CASSFGGGGYNEQFF. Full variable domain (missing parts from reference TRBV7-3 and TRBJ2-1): GAGVSQTPSNKVTEKGKYVELRCDPISGHTALYWYRQSLGQGPEFLIYFQGTGAADDSGLPNDRFFAVRPEGSVSTLKIQRTERGDSAVYLCASSFGGGGYNEQFFGPGTRLTVL.

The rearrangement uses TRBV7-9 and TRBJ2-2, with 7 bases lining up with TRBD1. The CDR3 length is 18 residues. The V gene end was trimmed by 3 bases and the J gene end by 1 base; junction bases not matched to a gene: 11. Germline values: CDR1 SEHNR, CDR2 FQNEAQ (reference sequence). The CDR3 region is CASSFGTGATLNTGELFF. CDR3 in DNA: TGTGCCAGCAGCTTTGGTACAGGGGCTACCCTGAACACCGGGGAGCTGTTTTTT.

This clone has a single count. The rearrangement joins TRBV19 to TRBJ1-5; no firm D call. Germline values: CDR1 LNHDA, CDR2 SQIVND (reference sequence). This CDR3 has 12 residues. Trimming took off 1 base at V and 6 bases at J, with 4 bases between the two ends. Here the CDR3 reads CASSIGSQPQHF. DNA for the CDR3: TGTGCCAGTAGTATAGGGAGTCAGCCCCAGCATTTT.

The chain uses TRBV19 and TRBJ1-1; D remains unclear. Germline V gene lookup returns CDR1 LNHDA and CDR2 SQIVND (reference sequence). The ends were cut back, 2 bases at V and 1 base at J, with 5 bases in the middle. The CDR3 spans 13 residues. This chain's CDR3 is CASSITRNTEAFF. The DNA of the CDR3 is TGTGCCAGTAGTATAACAAGGAACACTGAAGCTTTCTTT.

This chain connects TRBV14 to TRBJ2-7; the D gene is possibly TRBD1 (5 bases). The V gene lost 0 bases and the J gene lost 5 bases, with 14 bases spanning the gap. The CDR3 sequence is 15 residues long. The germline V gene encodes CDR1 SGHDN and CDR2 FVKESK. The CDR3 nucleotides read TGTGCCAGCAGCCAAGATGCGGCCAGGGTCCACGAGCAGTACTTC. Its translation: CASSQDAARVHEQYF.

DNA for the CDR3: TGCGCCAGCTCTGGAGTGGCCGGGGGCGGGGAGCTGTTTTTT. Its translation: CASSGVAGGGELFF. The V gene is TRBV5-1, the J gene TRBJ2-2; D is possibly TRBD2 (6 bases). The CDR3 loop spans 14 amino acids. V lost 7 bases to trimming and J lost 7 bases, with 17 bases between them. CDR1 is SGHRS, CDR2 YFSETQ, per germline. Filled out from reference TRBV5-1 and TRBJ2-2, the complete variable domain reads KAGVTQTPRYLIKTRGQQVTLSCSPISGHRSVSWYQQTPGQGLQFLFEYFSETQRNKGNFPGRFSGRQFSNSRSEMNVSTLELGDSALYLCASSGVAGGGELFFGEGSRLTVL.

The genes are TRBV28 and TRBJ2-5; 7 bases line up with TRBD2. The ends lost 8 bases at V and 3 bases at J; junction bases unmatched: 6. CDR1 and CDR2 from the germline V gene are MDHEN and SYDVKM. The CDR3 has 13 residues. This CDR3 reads CASGRVRKETQYF. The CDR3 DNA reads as TGTGCCAGCGGGAGGGTCCGAAAAGAGACCCAGTACTTC.

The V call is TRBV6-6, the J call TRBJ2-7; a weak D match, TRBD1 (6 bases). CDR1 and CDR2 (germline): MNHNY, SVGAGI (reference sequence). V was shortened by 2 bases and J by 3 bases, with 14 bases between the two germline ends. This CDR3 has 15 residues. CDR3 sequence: CASSYLQGPYYEQYF. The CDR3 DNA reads TGTGCCAGCAGTTACCTACAGGGACCCTACTACGAGCAGTACTTC.

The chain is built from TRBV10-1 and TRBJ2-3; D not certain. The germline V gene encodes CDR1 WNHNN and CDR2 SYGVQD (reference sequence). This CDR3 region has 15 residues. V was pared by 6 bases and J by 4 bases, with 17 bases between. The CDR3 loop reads CASSHSRAQSDTQYF. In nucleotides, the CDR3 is TGCGCCAGCAGCCACTCGCGAGCTCAATCAGATACGCAGTATTTT.

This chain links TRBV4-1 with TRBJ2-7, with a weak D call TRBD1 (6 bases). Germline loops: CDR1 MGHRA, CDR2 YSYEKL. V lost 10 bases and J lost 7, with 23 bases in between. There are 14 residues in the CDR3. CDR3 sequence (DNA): TGCGCCACCTCTGAACAGGTGGGGGCCGGGGAGCAGTACTTC. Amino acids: CATSEQVGAGEQYF.

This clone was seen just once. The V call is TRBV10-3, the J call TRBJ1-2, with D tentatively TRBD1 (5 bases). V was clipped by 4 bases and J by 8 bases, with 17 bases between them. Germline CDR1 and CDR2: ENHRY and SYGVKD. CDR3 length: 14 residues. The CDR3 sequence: CAISGAGVAGGYTF. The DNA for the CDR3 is TGTGCCATCAGTGGTGCGGGGGTCGCGGGGGGCTACACCTTC.

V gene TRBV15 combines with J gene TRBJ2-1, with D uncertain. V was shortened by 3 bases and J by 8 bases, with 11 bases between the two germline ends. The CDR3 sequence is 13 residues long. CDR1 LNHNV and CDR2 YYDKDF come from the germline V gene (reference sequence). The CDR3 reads CATSSPNLHEQFF. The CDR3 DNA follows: TGTGCCACCAGCAGCCCTAATCTCCATGAGCAGTTCTTC.

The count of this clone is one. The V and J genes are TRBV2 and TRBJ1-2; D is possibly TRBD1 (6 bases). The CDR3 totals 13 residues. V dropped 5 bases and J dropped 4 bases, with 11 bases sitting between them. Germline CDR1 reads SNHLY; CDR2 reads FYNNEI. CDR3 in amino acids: CASSLQGIYGYTF. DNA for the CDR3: TGTGCCAGCAGTCTTCAGGGGATCTATGGCTACACCTTC.

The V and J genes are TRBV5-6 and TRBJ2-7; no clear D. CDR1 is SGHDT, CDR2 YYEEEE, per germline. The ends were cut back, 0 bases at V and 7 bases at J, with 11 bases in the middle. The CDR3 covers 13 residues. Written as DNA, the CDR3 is TGTGCCAGCAGCTTGGCCTTGGTGACAGAGCAGTACTTC. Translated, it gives CASSLALVTEQYF.

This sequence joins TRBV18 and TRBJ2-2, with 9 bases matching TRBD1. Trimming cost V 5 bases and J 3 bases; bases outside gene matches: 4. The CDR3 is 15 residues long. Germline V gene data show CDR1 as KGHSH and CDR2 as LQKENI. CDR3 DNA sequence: TGTGCCAGCTCATTCCGACAGGGGGACACCGGGGAGCTGTTTTTT. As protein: CASSFRQGDTGELFF.

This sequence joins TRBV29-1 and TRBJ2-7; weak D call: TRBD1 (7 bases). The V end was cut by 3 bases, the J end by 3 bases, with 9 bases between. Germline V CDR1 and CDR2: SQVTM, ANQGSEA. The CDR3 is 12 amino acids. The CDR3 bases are TGCAGCGTTGATCAGGGGGGCTACGAGCAGTACTTC. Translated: CSVDQGGYEQYF.

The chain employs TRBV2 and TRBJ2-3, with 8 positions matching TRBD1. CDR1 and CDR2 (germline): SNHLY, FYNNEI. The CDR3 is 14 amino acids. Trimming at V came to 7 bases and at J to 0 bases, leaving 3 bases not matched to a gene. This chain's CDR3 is CASTRQGSTDTQYF. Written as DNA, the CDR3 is TGTGCCAGCACCCGACAGGGGAGCACAGATACGCAGTATTTT. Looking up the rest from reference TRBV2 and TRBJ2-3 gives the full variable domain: EPEVTQTPSHQVTQMGQEVILRCVPISNHLYFYWYRQILGQKVEFLVSFYNNEISEKSEIFDDQFSVERPDGSNFTLKIRSTKLEDSAMYFCASTRQGSTDTQYFGPGTRLTVL.

CDR3 bases: TGTGCCACCAGCAGAGATCAGGCAGAACAGCAGTACTTC. Its translation is CATSRDQAEQQYF. This chain connects TRBV15 to TRBJ2-7; D is uncertain. CDR1 and CDR2 (germline): LNHNV, YYDKDF (reference sequence). The CDR3 covers 13 residues. Trimming shortened V by 0 bases and J by 8 bases, and 11 bases separated the two germline ends.

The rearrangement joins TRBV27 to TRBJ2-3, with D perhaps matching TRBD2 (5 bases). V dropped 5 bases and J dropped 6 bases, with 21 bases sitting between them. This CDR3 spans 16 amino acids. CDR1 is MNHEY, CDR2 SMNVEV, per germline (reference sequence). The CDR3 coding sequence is TGTGCCAGCAGTACCGTAGCGTACCGGGATGGTGATACGCAGTATTTT. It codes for CASSTVAYRDGDTQYF.

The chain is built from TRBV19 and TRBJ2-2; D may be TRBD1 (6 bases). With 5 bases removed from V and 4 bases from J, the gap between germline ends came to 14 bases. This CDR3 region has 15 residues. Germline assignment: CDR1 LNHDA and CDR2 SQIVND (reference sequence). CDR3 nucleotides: TGTGCCAGTAGTCCCCAGGGGCAGACCACCGGGGAGCTGTTTTTT. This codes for CASSPQGQTTGELFF. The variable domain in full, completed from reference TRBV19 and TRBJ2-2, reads DGGITQSPKYLFRKEGQNVTLSCEQNLNHDAMYWYRQDPGQGLRLIYYSQIVNDFQKGDIAEGYSVSREKKESFPLTVTSAQKNPTAFYLCASSPQGQTTGELFFGEGSRLTVL.

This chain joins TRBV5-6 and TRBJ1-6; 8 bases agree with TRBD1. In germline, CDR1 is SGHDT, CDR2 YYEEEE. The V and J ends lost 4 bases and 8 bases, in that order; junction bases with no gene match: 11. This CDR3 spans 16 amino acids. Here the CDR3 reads CASSLPVGTGDSPLHF. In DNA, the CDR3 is TGTGCCAGCAGCCTCCCGGTTGGGACAGGTGATTCACCCCTCCACTTT.

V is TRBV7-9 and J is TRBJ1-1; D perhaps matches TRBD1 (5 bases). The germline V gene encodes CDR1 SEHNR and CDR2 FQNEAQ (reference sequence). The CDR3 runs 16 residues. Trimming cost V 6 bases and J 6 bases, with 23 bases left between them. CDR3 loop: CASRGPSWGGDAEAFF. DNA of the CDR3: TGTGCCAGCAGGGGGCCTTCCTGGGGTGGTGATGCTGAAGCTTTCTTT.

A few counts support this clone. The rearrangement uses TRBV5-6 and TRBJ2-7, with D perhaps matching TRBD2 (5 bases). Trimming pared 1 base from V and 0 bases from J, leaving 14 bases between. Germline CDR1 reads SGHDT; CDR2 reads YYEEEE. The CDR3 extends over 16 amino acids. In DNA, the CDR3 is TGTGCCAGCAGCTTGAACGGGGAGCGCTCCTCCTACGAGCAGTACTTC. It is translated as CASSLNGERSSYEQYF.

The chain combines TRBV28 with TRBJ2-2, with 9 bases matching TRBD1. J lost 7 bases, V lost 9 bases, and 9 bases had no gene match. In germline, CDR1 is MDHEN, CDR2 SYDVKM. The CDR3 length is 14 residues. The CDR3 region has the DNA TGTGCCAGTAGCCGCGGGACAGGGTTCGGGGAGCTGTTTTTT. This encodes CASSRGTGFGELFF.

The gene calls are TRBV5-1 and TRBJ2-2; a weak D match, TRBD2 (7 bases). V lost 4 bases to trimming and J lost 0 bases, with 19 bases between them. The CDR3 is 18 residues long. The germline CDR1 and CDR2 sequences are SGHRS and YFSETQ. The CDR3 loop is CASSRQYPGGANTGELFF. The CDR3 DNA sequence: TGCGCCAGCAGCCGCCAATACCCGGGGGGCGCGAACACCGGGGAGCTGTTTTTT.

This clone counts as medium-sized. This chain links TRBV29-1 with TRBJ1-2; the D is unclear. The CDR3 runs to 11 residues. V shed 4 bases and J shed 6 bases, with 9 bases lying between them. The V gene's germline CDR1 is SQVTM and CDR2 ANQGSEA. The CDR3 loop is CSVVEPDGYTF. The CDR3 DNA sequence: TGCAGCGTTGTAGAACCGGATGGCTACACCTTC.

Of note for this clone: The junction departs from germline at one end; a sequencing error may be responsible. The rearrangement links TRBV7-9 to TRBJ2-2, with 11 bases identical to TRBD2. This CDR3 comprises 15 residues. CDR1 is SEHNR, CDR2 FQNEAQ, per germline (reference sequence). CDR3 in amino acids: CASSIAGGSAGELFF. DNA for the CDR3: TGTGCCAGCAGCATAGCGGGAGGGAGCGCCGGGGAGCTGTTTTTT.

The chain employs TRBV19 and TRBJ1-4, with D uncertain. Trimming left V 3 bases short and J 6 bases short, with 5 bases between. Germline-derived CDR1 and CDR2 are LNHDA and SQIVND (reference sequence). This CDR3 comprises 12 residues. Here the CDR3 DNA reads TGTGCCAGTAGTATTGCGGATGAAAAACTGTTTTTT. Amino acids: CASSIADEKLFF. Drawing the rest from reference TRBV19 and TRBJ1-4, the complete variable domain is DGGITQSPKYLFRKEGQNVTLSCEQNLNHDAMYWYRQDPGQGLRLIYYSQIVNDFQKGDIAEGYSVSREKKESFPLTVTSAQKNPTAFYLCASSIADEKLFFGSGTQLSVL.

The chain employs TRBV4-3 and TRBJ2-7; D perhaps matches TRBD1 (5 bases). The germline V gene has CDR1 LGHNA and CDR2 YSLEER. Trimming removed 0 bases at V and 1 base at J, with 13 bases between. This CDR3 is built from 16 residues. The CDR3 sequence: CASSQDLAGLSYEQYF. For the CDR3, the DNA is TGCGCCAGCAGCCAAGATCTGGCAGGGCTGTCCTACGAGCAGTACTTC.

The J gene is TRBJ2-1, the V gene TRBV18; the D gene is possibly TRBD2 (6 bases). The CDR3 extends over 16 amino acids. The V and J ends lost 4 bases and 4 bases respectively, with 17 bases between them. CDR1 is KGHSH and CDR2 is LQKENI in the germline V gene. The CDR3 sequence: CASSQSEGWSYNEQFF. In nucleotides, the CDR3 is TGTGCCAGCTCACAGTCGGAGGGATGGTCATACAATGAGCAGTTCTTC.

In nucleotides, the CDR3 is TGCGCCAGCAGCCACGAGTTAGCGGGTCCCCCCTACAATGAGCAGTTCTTC. Amino acids: CASSHELAGPPYNEQFF. The chain combines TRBV4-3 with TRBJ2-1; 7 bases match TRBD2. Germline trimming cut 3 bases from V and 2 bases from J; bases unmatched to any gene: 10. Looked up from germline, CDR1 is LGHNA and CDR2 is YSLEER. CDR3 size: 17 residues.

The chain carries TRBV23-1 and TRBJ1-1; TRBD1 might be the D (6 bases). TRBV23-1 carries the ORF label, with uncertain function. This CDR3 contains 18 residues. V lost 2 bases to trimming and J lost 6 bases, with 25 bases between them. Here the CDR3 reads CASSQGLNTKGDPPEAFF. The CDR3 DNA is TGCGCCAGCAGTCAAGGTTTAAATACGAAGGGGGACCCACCTGAAGCTTTCTTT.